Listed here is a single T cell receptor beta chain. Clones were read by immunoSEQ multiplex PCR, and TCRdb kept only the in-frame ones, dropping some. The table has about 150,000 clones, 80% to 90% seen once. The data belong to a study of T cell responses to AZD1222 COVID-19 vaccine. Looked up from germline, CDR1 is SEHNR and CDR2 is FQNEAQ (reference sequence). The CDR3 covers 12 residues. V shed 5 bases and J shed 3 bases, with 7 bases lying between them. This clonotype was sampled from an adult in good health. This chain joins TRBV7-9 and TRBJ1-1; D not resolved. The source was peripheral blood, collected on day 0 of AZD1222 vaccination. The CDR3 spells CASSKEDTEAFF. DNA of the CDR3: TGTGCCAGCAGCAAAGAGGACACTGAAGCTTTCTTT.